These 15 T cell receptor beta chains were all obtained from the same sample, sequenced in a study of CD8 T cells in ankylosing spondylitis. General observations from the study: Typical of ankylosing spondylitis blood, it appeared, was a TCR beta motif of eight highly homologous variants.

For these receptors, no antigen is known. TCRdb re-called the 5' RACE reads with MiXCR, one entry per CDR3 protein. The data show about 330,000 distinct CDR3 sequences, roughly 8% seen once. The sample was blood, either unsorted or a sorted T cell fraction (not recorded which). These receptors were collected from a male donor with ankylosing spondylitis.

This clonotype was counted ten times or more. This chain uses TRBV7-9 with TRBJ2-1; possibly TRBD2 for D (6 bases). Trimming pared 5 bases from V and 1 base from J, leaving 15 bases between. In germline, CDR1 is SEHNR, CDR2 FQNEAQ (reference sequence). The CDR3 is 16 amino acids. CDR3 DNA: TGTGCCAGCAGCCTCTATAGCGGACAATCCTACAATGAGCAGTTCTTC. Translation gives CASSLYSGQSYNEQFF.

This chain uses TRBV11-3 with TRBJ2-1; D remains ambiguous. The CDR3 is 13 amino acids. Germline V lookup: CDR1 SGHNT, CDR2 YENEEA. Trimming removed 8 bases at V and 0 bases at J, with 8 bases between. CDR3 coding DNA: TGTGCCAGCCTCAGTAGCTCCTACAATGAGCAGTTCTTC. Its translation is CASLSSSYNEQFF.

Points on this clonotype: The junction does not match germline at one end; this may be a read error. CDR3 sequence: CASTVTGGPVDTQSF. DNA of the CDR3: TGTGCCAGCACCGTGACGGGAGGGCCCGTAGATACGCAGTCTTTT. The chain employs TRBV28 and TRBJ2-3, with 8 bases matching TRBD2. CDR3 length: 15 residues. Germline lookup yields CDR1 MDHEN and CDR2 SYDVKM. Drawing the rest from reference TRBV28 and TRBJ2-3, the complete variable domain is DVKVTQSSRYLVKRTGEKVFLECVQDMDHENMFWYRQDPGLGLRLIYFSYDVKMKEKGDIPEGYSVSREKKERFSLILESASTNQTSMYLCASTVTGGPVDTQSFGPGTRLTVL.

The table lists this clonotype with a few counts. This sequence joins TRBV6-1 and TRBJ2-2; D is possibly TRBD1 (5 bases). Trimming left V 6 bases short and J 3 bases short, with 14 bases between. Germline V lookup: CDR1 MNHNS, CDR2 SASEGT. The CDR3 spans 15 residues. CDR3 sequence: CASSPRAVHTGELFF. CDR3 DNA: TGTGCCAGCAGCCCCAGGGCCGTACACACCGGGGAGCTGTTTTTT.

This clonotype was recorded at least ten times. The chain combines TRBV5-1 with TRBJ1-5, with 8 bases fitting TRBD1. The CDR3 runs to 14 residues. Trimming removed 4 bases from V and 6 bases from J; junction bases left unmatched: 6. From germline, CDR1 is SGHRS and CDR2 YFSETQ. The CDR3 region has the DNA TGCGCCAGCAGCCAATCAGGGGGCAGTCAGCCCCAGCATTTT. Its protein is CASSQSGGSQPQHF. The variable domain in full, with the rest retrieved from reference TRBV5-1 and TRBJ1-5, is KAGVTQTPRYLIKTRGQQVTLSCSPISGHRSVSWYQQTPGQGLQFLFEYFSETQRNKGNFPGRFSGRQFSNSRSEMNVSTLELGDSALYLCASSQSGGSQPQHFGDGTRLSIL.

This clonotype turned up a few times. This chain uses TRBV5-1 with TRBJ2-2, with D maybe TRBD1 (6 bases). The CDR3 is made up of 16 amino acids. CDR1 is SGHRS, CDR2 YFSETQ, per germline. The V end was cut by 4 bases, the J end by 3 bases, with 16 bases between. CDR3 sequence reads: CASSAIQGIYTGELFF. The CDR3 DNA reads as TGCGCCAGCAGCGCCATTCAGGGGATTTACACCGGGGAGCTGTTTTTT.

Ten or more counts support this clonotype. The chain carries TRBV5-1 and TRBJ2-1; 9 bases map to TRBD1. Germline V lookup: CDR1 SGHRS, CDR2 YFSETQ. Trimming cost V 4 bases and J 4 bases; bases outside gene matches: 6. This CDR3 comprises 15 residues. Here the CDR3 DNA reads TGCGCCAGCAGCAAACCGGGACAGGGATACAATGAGCAGTTCTTC. Translating gives CASSKPGQGYNEQFF.

This clonotype occurred a few times. The rearrangement links TRBV7-9 to TRBJ2-1; 8 bases map to TRBD1. Germline V gives CDR1 SEHNR, CDR2 FQNEAQ (reference sequence). The CDR3 consists of 15 residues. V dropped 3 bases and J dropped 3; count of bases not matched to a gene: 4. In DNA form, the CDR3 reads TGTGCCAGCAGCTTTATCGGGACAGGCTACAATGAGCAGTTCTTC. Residues: CASSFIGTGYNEQFF.

In this sample, this clonotype turned up a few times. The chain employs TRBV5-1 and TRBJ2-7; a possible D gene is TRBD2 (5 bases). Germline V CDR1 and CDR2: SGHRS, YFSETQ. V was clipped by 1 base and J by 5 bases, with 10 bases between them. This CDR3 has 13 amino acids. CDR3 bases: TGCGCCAGCAGCTTGACGCGGGCCCACGAGCAGTACTTC. This encodes CASSLTRAHEQYF.

This clonotype was detected only a few times. This chain connects TRBV10-3 to TRBJ2-1, with TRBD2 matching 9 bases. The V gene end was trimmed by 6 bases and the J gene end by 4 bases; junction bases not matched to a gene: 7. This CDR3 contains 15 residues. Per germline, CDR1 ENHRY and CDR2 SYGVKD. CDR3 bases: TGTGCCATCAGAAATAGCGGGAGTGTTTACAATGAGCAGTTCTTC. This translates into CAIRNSGSVYNEQFF.

A few counts support this clonotype. The chain links TRBV9 to TRBJ2-4; 10 nucleotides align to TRBD1. This CDR3 comprises 17 residues. With V trimmed by 4 bases and J by 5 bases, 12 bases remained unmatched. CDR1 is SGDLS and CDR2 is YYNGEE in the germline V gene. The CDR3 DNA reads TGTGCCAGCAGCTCACACGACAGGGGGCGCGGTCAAAACATTCAGTACTTC. It specifies CASSSHDRGRGQNIQYF. The full variable domain, completed using reference TRBV9 and TRBJ2-4, is DSGVTQTPKHLITATGQRVTLRCSPRSGDLSVYWYQQSLDQGLQFLIQYYNGEERAKGNILERFSAQQFPDLHSELNLSSLELGDSALYFCASSSHDRGRGQNIQYFGAGTRLSVL.

J is TRBJ1-1 and V is TRBV5-1; D gene uncertain. This CDR3 contains 15 residues. Deletions cut 1 base from V and 4 bases from J, with 14 bases between. Germline loops: CDR1 SGHRS, CDR2 YFSETQ. CDR3 amino acids: CASSLPARASTEAFF. CDR3 DNA: TGCGCCAGCAGCTTGCCGGCACGGGCAAGCACTGAAGCTTTCTTT.

This clonotype was counted only a few times. V and J are TRBV29-1 and TRBJ1-5, with D unresolved. Trimming shortened V by 4 bases and J by 11 bases, and 12 bases separated the two germline ends. The CDR3 is made up of 11 amino acids. The germline gives CDR1 SQVTM, CDR2 ANQGSEA. The CDR3 loop is CSVVSGSAQHF. CDR3 in DNA: TGCAGCGTTGTGTCGGGGTCGGCCCAGCATTTT.

This clonotype was found many times. V usage is TRBV7-8 and J usage is TRBJ2-7; 7 bases line up with TRBD2. Trimming at V came to 3 bases and at J to 1 base, leaving 3 bases not matched to a gene. Germline V CDR1 and CDR2: SGHVS, FQNEAQ. The CDR3 has 14 residues. The CDR3 DNA is TGTGCCAGCAGCTTTGGGGGGGGGTCCTACGAGCAGTACTTC. This translates into CASSFGGGSYEQYF.

This clonotype was recorded many times. V usage is TRBV14 and J usage is TRBJ1-4; D perhaps matches TRBD1 (6 bases). Germline CDR1 reads SGHDN; CDR2 reads FVKESK. With 0 bases removed from V and 8 bases from J, the gap between germline ends came to 16 bases. This CDR3 is 16 amino acids long. CDR3 sequence: CASSQDLPGAGEKLFF. DNA for the CDR3: TGTGCCAGCAGCCAAGATCTCCCGGGGGCTGGCGAAAAACTGTTTTTT.